A single TCR beta chain is shown here with its context. The antigen is not known. This sample is drawn from a study of T-cell memory formation after mild COVID-19. The length of the CDR3 is 14 residues. Germline values: CDR1 LGHNA, CDR2 YSLEER. V lost 0 bases and J 6 bases, leaving 9 bases between the germline ends. Whole-study findings and limits: Clones shrinking from day 15 to 85 showed even CD4/CD8 mixes; later expanders tilted CD4+.

TCRdb called the 5' RACE reads again in MiXCR, with one record for every CDR3 protein. The sample has approximately 560,000 distinct CDR3 sequences, around a sixth seen once. The sequenced sample was PBMCs or a T cell subset sorted from them (not recorded which). The rearrangement uses TRBV4-3 and TRBJ2-1; D is uncertain. The clonotype originates from an adult woman who had mild COVID-19 (a few samples of this study predate the infection). Cell type and time point are not known. This CDR3 reads CASSQDLGINEQFF. The DNA for the CDR3 is TGCGCCAGCAGCCAAGATCTAGGGATCAATGAGCAGTTCTTC.